This TCR beta chain was found in a study of CD8 T cells in ankylosing spondylitis. Quantitative barcoded 5'-RACE was used to prepare TCR beta libraries. In TCRdb, the 5' RACE reads were re-called with MiXCR into one record per CDR3 protein. The sample lists approximately 350,000 distinct CDR3 sequences; 20% to 25% were seen once. Sequenced sample: blood, either unsorted or a sorted T cell fraction (not recorded which). The sequence was collected from a male donor with ankylosing spondylitis or in good health (not recorded which).

CDR3 sequence reads: CAWTYGTGEAFF. The CDR3 DNA sequence: TGTGCCTGGACTTACGGGACAGGTGAAGCTTTCTTT. The chain uses TRBV30 and TRBJ1-1, with 8 nucleotides matching TRBD1. The CDR3 has 12 residues. After removal of 4 bases from V and 7 bases from J, the junction contained 5 bases not matched to a gene. Germline V CDR1 and CDR2: GTSNPN, SVGIG (reference sequence).